These 8 T cell receptor beta chains originate from one sample sequenced in a study of T cells in Graves' hyperthyroidism and ophthalmopathy (dated by TCRdb to the late 2010s). The library was produced with multiplex PCR. The sample was run on an Illumina HiSeq 2000. The TCR beta CDR3 regions were amplified from RNA transcripts. The TCR CDR3 was subjected to a first round of RT-PCR using the HTBI primer set and the Qiagen OneStep RT-PCR kit. TCRdb reran the public reads through fastp at Q25 and MiXCR, keeping productive beta chains. Rows with one shared CDR3 protein collapse into an entry with the most common genes and DNA. Within this sample are about 420,000 distinct CDR3 sequences, with around 14% of them counted one time only. Of the sample, roughly 8% falls within the top ten clones. Material for sequencing was blood. These receptors were obtained from a woman between 18 and 29 years old with Graves' hyperthyroidism.

This clonotype was picked up many times. The rearrangement links TRBV5-1 to TRBJ2-3; the D gene is possibly TRBD1 (6 bases). The CDR3 loop spans 16 amino acids. The germline V gene has CDR1 SGHRS and CDR2 YFSETQ. V was cut by 4 bases and J by 2 bases, with 17 bases left in between. The CDR3 nucleotides are TGCGCCAGCAGCATATCTACAGGGTCGATCACAGATACGCAGTATTTT. It specifies CASSISTGSITDTQYF.

In this sample, this clonotype turned up many times. The genes are TRBV6-1 and TRBJ2-4; D is unresolved. Germline CDR1 and CDR2: MNHNS and SASEGT. This CDR3 has 14 amino acids. V was shortened by 2 bases and J by 6 bases, with 11 bases between the two germline ends. The CDR3: CASSELALGNIQYF. CDR3 nucleotide sequence: TGTGCCAGCAGTGAATTGGCCCTTGGAAACATTCAGTACTTC.

The table lists this clonotype with many counts. The chain has TRBV18 and TRBJ2-1, with D perhaps matching TRBD2 (5 bases). The CDR3 covers 15 residues. Trimming removed 6 bases at V and 1 base at J, with 13 bases between. Per germline, CDR1 KGHSH and CDR2 LQKENI. CDR3 protein: CASSPNGGSYNEQFF. In DNA form, the CDR3 reads TGTGCCAGCTCCCCGAACGGCGGGTCCTACAATGAGCAGTTCTTC.

This clonotype was seen at least ten times. This chain connects TRBV6-1 to TRBJ1-5; unclear D gene. The CDR3 has 13 amino acids. Germline-derived CDR1 and CDR2 are MNHNS and SASEGT. V gave up 5 bases and J gave up 3 bases, with 8 bases separating them. The CDR3 nucleotides read TGTGCCAGCAGTCGACGGTTCAATCAGCCCCAGCATTTT. Translating gives CASSRRFNQPQHF.

This sequence joins TRBV20-1 and TRBJ2-5; unclear D gene. This CDR3 is 10 amino acids long. Trimming stripped 8 bases from V and 8 bases from J, with 12 bases between. Germline CDR1 DFQATT, CDR2 SNEGSKA (reference sequence). The DNA for the CDR3 is TGCAGTACCGGAAAGAATACCCAGTACTTC. This encodes CSTGKNTQYF.

This clonotype was seen ten or more times. The chain couples TRBV9 to TRBJ1-2, with D possibly matching TRBD1 (6 bases). V lost 3 bases, J lost 2 bases, and 17 bases lay in between. The CDR3 loop spans 16 amino acids. The germline V gene encodes CDR1 SGDLS and CDR2 YYNGEE. The CDR3 DNA reads TGTGCCAGCAGCGCATGGACAGAGGGGTTGAACTATGGCTACACCTTC. Amino acids: CASSAWTEGLNYGYTF.

This clonotype was observed at least ten times. The J gene is TRBJ2-4, the V gene TRBV11-3; 8 bases agree with TRBD1. Per germline, CDR1 SGHNT and CDR2 YENEEA. This CDR3 comprises 13 residues. Trimming at V came to 7 bases and at J to 7 bases, leaving 6 bases not matched to a gene. CDR3 loop: CASTQDRANIQYF. The CDR3 nucleotides read TGTGCCAGCACCCAGGACAGGGCCAACATTCAGTACTTC. Using reference TRBV11-3 and TRBJ2-4 for the parts outside the CDR3, the full variable domain is EAGVVQSPRYKIIEKKQPVAFWCNPISGHNTLYWYLQNLGQGPELLIRYENEEAVDDSQLPKDRFSAERLKGVDSTLKIQPAELGDSAVYLCASTQDRANIQYFGAGTRLSVL.

At least ten counts were recorded for this clonotype. The V call is TRBV14, the J call TRBJ2-7; no firm D call. Germline lookup yields CDR1 SGHDN and CDR2 FVKESK. Trimming shortened V by 8 bases and J by 7 bases, and 15 bases separated the two germline ends. This CDR3 region has 12 residues. CDR3 nucleotide sequence: TGTGCCAGCCAAACCCCAACGCGAGAGCAGTACTTC. Its translation: CASQTPTREQYF.